These 11 T cell receptor beta chains originate from one sample sequenced in a study of cytomegalovirus exposure and HLA in healthy donors. The PCR ran on 60 Vbeta and 13 Jbeta primers. Profiling relied on immunoSEQ multiplex PCR, and the TCRdb table lists in-frame clones only, not all of them. This table holds about 130,000 clones, around 8.5% found once. Sequencing was performed on PBMCs. These receptors were obtained from a man between 40 and 49 years old in good health and CMV-seronegative.

This clone has just a few counts. The chain couples TRBV10-3 to TRBJ2-5; 8 nucleotides line up with TRBD2. The CDR3 length is 16 residues. Germline loops: CDR1 ENHRY, CDR2 SYGVKD. V dropped 0 bases and J dropped 5; count of bases not matched to a gene: 8. This CDR3 reads CAISESDGGAVETQYF. In DNA, the CDR3 is TGTGCCATCAGTGAGTCCGACGGGGGGGCCGTGGAGACCCAGTACTTC.

V and J are TRBV4-3 and TRBJ2-1; 7 bases align to TRBD1. This CDR3 has 15 amino acids. Germline V gene lookup returns CDR1 LGHNA and CDR2 YSLEER. V gave up 0 bases and J gave up 1 base; unmatched junction bases: 0. This CDR3 reads CASSQEQGSYNEQFF. As DNA, the CDR3 is TGCGCCAGCAGCCAAGAACAGGGGTCCTACAATGAGCAGTTCTTC.

The rearrangement links TRBV6-1 to TRBJ2-1; TRBD2 agrees at 10 bases. CDR3 length equals 15 residues. CDR1 MNHNS and CDR2 SASEGT come from the germline V gene. Unmatched junction bases numbered 5, after V lost 5 bases and J lost 4 bases. The CDR3 nucleotides read TGTGCCAGCAGTCCCGGGACTAGCGAGTACAATGAGCAGTTCTTC. As protein: CASSPGTSEYNEQFF.

J is TRBJ1-3 and V is TRBV5-1; D remains ambiguous. Germline CDR1 SGHRS, CDR2 YFSETQ. V was trimmed by 3 bases and J by 1 base, leaving 11 bases between them. CDR3 length equals 15 residues. The CDR3 nucleotides are TGCGCCAGCAGCTGGTCGGTCGGGTCTGGAAACACCATATATTTT. Amino acids: CASSWSVGSGNTIYF.

The chain joins TRBV7-2 to TRBJ2-7; D gene ambiguous. The CDR3 length is 12 residues. From germline, CDR1 is SGHTA and CDR2 FQGNSA. V dropped 2 bases and J dropped 5 bases, with 7 bases sitting between them. In DNA form, the CDR3 reads TGTGCCAGCAGCTTATCCCCTCACGAGCAGTACTTC. It is translated as CASSLSPHEQYF.

This clone was detected only a few times. The chain joins TRBV5-4 to TRBJ2-1; 9 bases map to TRBD2. The CDR3 is 14 amino acids. Trimming removed 5 bases from V and 9 bases from J; junction bases left unmatched: 9. The V gene's germline CDR1 is SGHNT and CDR2 YYREEE (reference sequence). CDR3 bases: TGTGCCAGCAGGCCTACCGGGACTAGCCTTGAGCAGTTCTTC. Its translation is CASRPTGTSLEQFF.

This clone appeared a few times. J is TRBJ1-1 and V is TRBV5-6; 8 nucleotides line up with TRBD1. The CDR3 sequence is 15 residues long. J gave up 2 bases and V 2 bases, and 5 bases lay outside the gene matches. Germline CDR1 SGHDT, CDR2 YYEEEE. DNA of the CDR3: TGTGCCAGCAGCTTTGGGACAGGTGATAACACTGAAGCTTTCTTT. Its translation is CASSFGTGDNTEAFF. The whole variable domain, filled in from reference TRBV5-6 and TRBJ1-1, reads DAGVTQSPTHLIKTRGQQVTLRCSPKSGHDTVSWYQQALGQGPQFIFQYYEEEERQRGNFPDRFSGHQFPNYSSELNVNALLLGDSALYLCASSFGTGDNTEAFFGQGTRLTVV.

The CDR3 spells CASSEARAGRAFF. The CDR3 bases are TGTGCCAGCAGTGAAGCCCGAGCTGGGAGAGCTTTCTTT. The chain is built from TRBV2 and TRBJ1-1; D ambiguous. Trimming removed 0 bases at V and 10 bases at J, with 12 bases between. Germline V CDR1 and CDR2: SNHLY, FYNNEI. This CDR3 has 13 residues.

This chain uses TRBV19 with TRBJ2-1; the D gene is possibly TRBD2 (7 bases). This CDR3 has 15 residues. V gave up 2 bases and J gave up 9 bases, with 17 bases separating them. Germline V gives CDR1 LNHDA, CDR2 SQIVND (reference sequence). The chain's CDR3 is CASSITGGALGEQFF. The CDR3 nucleotides are TGTGCCAGTAGTATAACGGGGGGCGCCTTGGGTGAGCAGTTCTTC.

The V call is TRBV4-2, the J call TRBJ2-7; no clear D. The CDR3 is 14 residues long. CDR1 LGHNA and CDR2 YNFKEQ come from the germline V gene. V lost 0 bases and J 6 bases, leaving 12 bases between the germline ends. The CDR3 nucleotides read TGTGCCAGCAGCCAAGAACAGTTCGTGGCCGAGCAGTACTTC. Translating gives CASSQEQFVAEQYF.

This clone has just a few counts. CDR3 loop: CASSGIGGMNTEAFF. CDR3 DNA: TGTGCCAGCAGTGGGATTGGCGGGATGAACACTGAAGCTTTCTTT. The J gene is TRBJ1-1, the V gene TRBV28, with D hard to call. The CDR3 has 15 amino acids. V lost 5 bases and J 0 bases, leaving 13 bases between the germline ends. CDR1 and CDR2 from the germline V gene are MDHEN and SYDVKM.